One sample yielded the 25 T cell receptor beta chains listed below, sequenced in a study of blood T cell repertoires in COVID-19. Repertoires were generated with immunoSEQ multiplex PCR, while TCRdb's copy carries only in-frame clones and drops some. The sample has 200,000 to 250,000 clones, 86% seen once. The sample consisted of peripheral blood. The receptors come from a man of 80 years or more with acute or convalescent COVID-19.

The count of this clone is one. V gene TRBV2 combines with J gene TRBJ2-2; TRBD2 might be the D (6 bases). With 6 bases removed from V and 8 bases from J, the gap between germline ends came to 19 bases. Germline CDR1 and CDR2: SNHLY and FYNNEI. The CDR3 is made up of 15 amino acids. The CDR3 nucleotides are TGTGCCAGCAGAGAGCGCGGGACCTTTGAAGGGGAGCTGTTTTTT. Translation: CASRERGTFEGELFF.

The rearrangement uses TRBV19 and TRBJ2-1; 8 bases are a match to TRBD2. Germline loops: CDR1 LNHDA, CDR2 SQIVND (reference sequence). Trimming at V came to 7 bases and at J to 4 bases, leaving 18 bases not matched to a gene. This CDR3 has 18 amino acids. The CDR3 region is CASTPGVGRLAGYNEQFF. In DNA form, the CDR3 reads TGTGCCAGTACCCCGGGGGTTGGAAGGCTAGCGGGTTACAATGAGCAGTTCTTC. The entire variable domain, with the rest obtained from reference TRBV19 and TRBJ2-1, is as follows: DGGITQSPKYLFRKEGQNVTLSCEQNLNHDAMYWYRQDPGQGLRLIYYSQIVNDFQKGDIAEGYSVSREKKESFPLTVTSAQKNPTAFYLCASTPGVGRLAGYNEQFFGPGTRLTVL.

The J gene is TRBJ1-2, the V gene TRBV5-8; 11 nucleotides agree with TRBD1. The germline CDR1 and CDR2 sequences are SGHTS and YDEGEE. This CDR3 is 15 amino acids long. The V and J ends lost 4 bases and 4 bases, in that order; junction bases with no gene match: 6. CDR3 region: CASSVTGQGVYGYTF. The CDR3 DNA follows: TGTGCCAGCAGCGTAACGGGACAGGGGGTCTATGGCTACACCTTC. Together with reference TRBV5-8 and TRBJ1-2, the CDR3 gives the full variable domain: EAGVTQSPTHLIKTRGQQATLRCSPISGHTSVYWYQQALGLGLQFLLWYDEGEERNRGNFPPRFSGRQFPNYSSELNVNALELEDSALYLCASSVTGQGVYGYTFGSGTRLTVV.

This chain links TRBV6-5 with TRBJ2-2; 9 nucleotides agree with TRBD1. This CDR3 has 15 residues. Germline lookup yields CDR1 MNHEY and CDR2 SVGAGI. J gave up 4 bases and V 5 bases, and 5 bases lay outside the gene matches. The CDR3: CASSQTGGSTGELFF. Here the CDR3 DNA reads TGTGCCAGCAGTCAGACAGGGGGTAGCACCGGGGAGCTGTTTTTT.

V is TRBV2 and J is TRBJ1-5, with 7 bases identical to TRBD1. CDR3 length: 14 amino acids. J gave up 3 bases and V 6 bases, and 5 bases lay outside the gene matches. Germline V lookup: CDR1 SNHLY, CDR2 FYNNEI. CDR3 sequence reads: CASRGDSLNQPQHF. The CDR3, as DNA: TGTGCCAGCAGAGGGGACAGCCTCAATCAGCCCCAGCATTTT.

This chain links TRBV5-1 with TRBJ2-1; unclear D gene. Per the germline V gene, CDR1 is SGHRS and CDR2 is YFSETQ. Trimming stripped 0 bases from V and 4 bases from J, with 8 bases between. The CDR3 spans 14 residues. CDR3 in DNA: TGCGCCAGCAGCTTGGAGGAGATTTACAATGAGCAGTTCTTC. Protein: CASSLEEIYNEQFF. Full variable domain (rest looked up from reference TRBV5-1 and TRBJ2-1): KAGVTQTPRYLIKTRGQQVTLSCSPISGHRSVSWYQQTPGQGLQFLFEYFSETQRNKGNFPGRFSGRQFSNSRSEMNVSTLELGDSALYLCASSLEEIYNEQFFGPGTRLTVL.

CDR3 sequence reads: CASSQAGGSADTQYF. The CDR3 nucleotides are TGTGCCAGCAGCCAAGCGGGAGGCAGCGCAGATACGCAGTATTTT. The genes are TRBV13 and TRBJ2-3, with TRBD2 matching 9 bases. Germline lookup yields CDR1 PRHDT and CDR2 FYEKMQ (reference sequence). V dropped 5 bases and J dropped 4; count of bases not matched to a gene: 7. This CDR3 spans 15 amino acids.

CDR3 DNA sequence: TGTGCCAGCAGCCAAGAATGGAGGGGGCGCAGGACTGAAGCTTTCTTT. Its protein product is CASSQEWRGRRTEAFF. The V call is TRBV4-2, the J call TRBJ1-1, with 7 bases identical to TRBD1. The trim removed 0 bases at V and 5 bases at J, leaving 9 bases unmatched. This CDR3 has 16 amino acids. Germline V gene data show CDR1 as LGHNA and CDR2 as YNFKEQ.

The V call is TRBV29-1, the J call TRBJ1-1; no firm D call. The ends were cut back, 1 base at V and 1 base at J, with 10 bases in the middle. The V gene's germline CDR1 is SQVTM and CDR2 ANQGSEA. The CDR3 contains 14 residues. The CDR3 protein is CSVEVPGTNTEAFF. CDR3 nucleotides: TGCAGCGTTGAAGTTCCGGGTACGAACACTGAAGCTTTCTTT.

The chain recombines TRBV6-2 or TRBV6-3 with TRBJ2-2; TRBD2 is a possible D gene (6 bases). V shed 2 bases and J shed 5 bases, with 12 bases lying between them. Per germline, CDR1 MNHEY and CDR2 SVGEGT. There are 15 residues in the CDR3. The CDR3 bases are TGTGCCAGCAGTTACCGACTAGTTGGTACCGGGGAGCTGTTTTTT. It specifies CASSYRLVGTGELFF.

The chain has TRBV19 and TRBJ1-4; maybe TRBD1 (6 bases). The CDR3 covers 12 residues. Trimming shortened V by 6 bases and J by 11 bases, and 13 bases separated the two germline ends. CDR1 LNHDA and CDR2 SQIVND come from the germline V gene (reference sequence). The CDR3 sequence is CASRETGHKLFF. In nucleotides, the CDR3 is TGTGCCAGTAGAGAAACAGGGCACAAACTGTTTTTT.

As regards this clone: This sample also contains other DNA sequences that code for the same CDR3. The V and J genes are TRBV28 and TRBJ1-4; possibly TRBD1 for D (6 bases). From germline, CDR1 is MDHEN and CDR2 SYDVKM. This CDR3 is 13 amino acids long. V was cut by 6 bases and J by 5 bases, with 10 bases left in between. The CDR3 DNA sequence: TGTGCCAGCAGAACAGGGACCAATGAAAAACTGTTTTTT. As protein: CASRTGTNEKLFF.

The chain uses TRBV7-9 and TRBJ2-7, with D maybe TRBD2 (5 bases). The CDR3 has 15 residues. The germline V and J ends were trimmed by 0 bases and 3 bases, with 12 bases remaining between them. Looked up from germline, CDR1 is SEHNR and CDR2 is FQNEAQ (reference sequence). The CDR3 coding sequence is TGTGCCAGCAGCTTAGCGGAGGCTGCCGGCTACGAGCAGTACTTC. Translation gives CASSLAEAAGYEQYF.

This rearrangement joins TRBV28 to TRBJ1-4, with no clear D. The germline V and J ends were trimmed by 6 bases and 6 bases, with 23 bases remaining between them. This CDR3 is built from 17 residues. The germline V gene has CDR1 MDHEN and CDR2 SYDVKM. DNA of the CDR3: TGTGCCAGCAGACTGTACGCAAAGGGCGCGAGGGATGAAAAACTGTTTTTT. It specifies CASRLYAKGARDEKLFF.

A remark on this clone: This specimen includes other DNA sequences encoding the same CDR3. J is TRBJ2-3 and V is TRBV5-1, with 8 bases that match TRBD2. The CDR3 runs to 14 residues. V was pared by 2 bases and J by 6 bases, with 5 bases of the junction left unmatched. The germline gives CDR1 SGHRS, CDR2 YFSETQ. The CDR3 sequence: CASSLSSGGDTQYF. The CDR3 coding sequence is TGCGCCAGCAGCTTATCCAGCGGGGGCGATACGCAGTATTTT.

The CDR3 DNA sequence: TGTGCCAGCAGTTTATTCGGACCGACGGGGGAGCAGTACTTC. This gives the protein CASSLFGPTGEQYF. The rearrangement joins TRBV28 to TRBJ2-7, with D maybe TRBD2 (5 bases). CDR1 is MDHEN and CDR2 is SYDVKM in the germline V gene. This CDR3 contains 14 residues. Deletions cut 1 base from V and 7 bases from J, with 14 bases between.

The chain uses TRBV5-5 and TRBJ2-2; D is unclear. CDR3 length: 12 amino acids. V was trimmed by 0 bases and J by 8 bases, leaving 5 bases between them. Germline V CDR1 and CDR2: SGHKS, YYEKEE (reference sequence). Here the CDR3 DNA reads TGTGCCAGCAGCTTGGGTCCTGGGGAGCTGTTTTTT. Translated: CASSLGPGELFF. Full variable domain (remainder filled in from reference TRBV5-5 and TRBJ2-2): DAGVTQSPTHLIKTRGQQVTLRCSPISGHKSVSWYQQVLGQGPQFIFQYYEKEERGRGNFPDRFSARQFPNYSSELNVNALLLGDSALYLCASSLGPGELFFGEGSRLTVL.

The V call is TRBV6-1, the J call TRBJ2-5, with TRBD1 identical over 7 bases. Germline trimming cut 0 bases from V and 5 bases from J; bases unmatched to any gene: 6. The CDR3 contains 15 residues. CDR1 and CDR2 (germline): MNHNS, SASEGT. The CDR3 region has the DNA TGTGCCAGCAGTGAAGCGAGGGGGCGGGTCGAGACCCAGTACTTC. Translation: CASSEARGRVETQYF.

A few counts support this clone. In nucleotides, the CDR3 is TGTGCCAGTAGTATAGAAGGGGTCGCGCGCGCTGAAGCTTTCTTT. Its translation: CASSIEGVARAEAFF. The chain is built from TRBV19 and TRBJ1-1, with a tentative D call TRBD1 (5 bases). Per the germline V gene, CDR1 is LNHDA and CDR2 is SQIVND (reference sequence). V was trimmed by 0 bases and J by 6 bases, leaving 14 bases between them. The CDR3 is made up of 15 amino acids.

The rearrangement uses TRBV28 and TRBJ1-5; 12 bases are a match to TRBD1. Germline CDR1 is MDHEN and CDR2 is SYDVKM. With 6 bases clipped from V and 0 bases from J, the junction kept 9 bases outside the gene matches. The CDR3 contains 18 residues. The CDR3 region is CASRPGTGGMISNQPQHF. CDR3 bases: TGTGCCAGCAGGCCAGGGACAGGGGGCATGATTAGCAATCAGCCCCAGCATTTT.

This sequence joins TRBV5-8 and TRBJ1-5, with no clear D. Germline V gene data show CDR1 as SGHTS and CDR2 as YDEGEE. The CDR3 is 14 residues long. V dropped 5 bases and J dropped 0 bases, with 9 bases sitting between them. For the CDR3, the DNA is TGTGCCAGCAGTCCCCGGGATAGCAATCAGCCCCAGCATTTT. This translates into CASSPRDSNQPQHF.

Only a few counts were recorded for this clone. The rearrangement joins TRBV6-5 to TRBJ1-1, with D maybe TRBD1 (5 bases). CDR3 size: 15 residues. The germline V and J ends were trimmed by 5 bases and 6 bases, with 19 bases remaining between them. The germline CDR1 and CDR2 sequences are MNHEY and SVGAGI. The CDR3 loop is CASSPQSRGTAEAFF. The CDR3 nucleotides read TGTGCCAGCAGTCCCCAAAGCCGGGGGACTGCTGAAGCTTTCTTT.

This sequence joins TRBV24-1 and TRBJ2-3, with TRBD2 as a possible D gene (6 bases). The V gene's germline CDR1 is KGHDR and CDR2 SFDVKD. The ends were cut back, 4 bases at V and 5 bases at J, with 15 bases in the middle. This CDR3 has 15 amino acids. Written as DNA, the CDR3 is TGTGCCACCAGTGACCCCGGGAGCACGGTAGATACGCAGTATTTT. It encodes CATSDPGSTVDTQYF.

This clone has more than one count but fewer than ten. The chain has TRBV5-1 and TRBJ1-2; D perhaps matches TRBD1 (5 bases). Germline V CDR1 and CDR2: SGHRS, YFSETQ. The V end was cut by 0 bases, the J end by 5 bases, with 11 bases between. The CDR3 sequence is 14 residues long. The DNA of the CDR3 is TGCGCCAGCAGCTTGGGTGACAGCATTTATGGCTACACCTTC. As protein: CASSLGDSIYGYTF.

Only a few counts were recorded for this clone. J is TRBJ2-2 and V is TRBV6-6, with 12 bases lining up with TRBD2. CDR3 length equals 18 residues. Germline CDR1 MNHNY, CDR2 SVGAGI (reference sequence). After removal of 5 bases from V and 4 bases from J, the junction contained 11 bases not matched to a gene. The CDR3 loop is CASSLRLAGVSGTGELFF. The CDR3 DNA sequence: TGTGCCAGCAGTCTAAGACTAGCGGGAGTTTCCGGCACCGGGGAGCTGTTTTTT.